Reported below is one T cell receptor (beta chain). The antigen remains unidentified. Trimming stripped 3 bases from V and 2 bases from J, with 11 bases between. The CDR3 totals 15 residues. Germline V gene data show CDR1 as MNHEY and CDR2 as SMNVEV (reference sequence). A single record per CDR3 protein comes from TCRdb applying MiXCR to the reads. Found here are 84,000 or so distinct CDR3 sequences, 40% to 50% of them singletons; the top ten hold over 90%. These data belong to a study of T cell repertoires in cytomegalovirus infection. About the study: Indicated by public TCR beta signatures were CMV infection and matching HLA type.

This material consisted of CD8+ T cells from cultured PBMCs, taken from culture after CMV antigen stimulation. This clonotype was obtained from a human donor in good health (CMV status not recorded). Some clones in this sample may be carry-over from other donors' samples. The rearrangement links TRBV27 to TRBJ2-1; D is possibly TRBD1 (6 bases). The CDR3 coding sequence is TGTGCCAGCAGTTTGGATGGGGGCACCTACAATGAGCAGTTCTTC. This translates into CASSLDGGTYNEQFF.